This T cell receptor (beta chain) was sequenced during a study of OX40 agonist ivuxolimab in advanced cancers. Germline CDR1 SGHNT, CDR2 YYREEE (reference sequence). V was shortened by 4 bases and J by 5 bases, with 15 bases between the two germline ends. This CDR3 has 14 amino acids. TCRdb keeps only in-frame clones here, not all; method: immunoSEQ multiplex PCR. In the table there are about 150,000 clones, under 95% of which are singletons. This clonotype was sampled from an adult with an advanced solid tumor such as melanoma, head and neck, liver or kidney cancer. The input for sequencing was CD4+ or CD8+ T cells sorted from blood, taken in a trial of the OX40 agonist ivuxolimab. The genes are TRBV5-4 and TRBJ2-5, with D possibly matching TRBD2 (6 bases). The CDR3 loop reads CASSRETVRETQYF. Here the CDR3 DNA reads TGTGCCAGCAGCCGGGAGACAGTTCGGGAGACCCAGTACTTC. The complete variable domain, with remaining parts taken from reference TRBV5-4 and TRBJ2-5, reads ETGVTQSPTHLIKTRGQQVTLRCSSQSGHNTVSWYQQALGQGPQFIFQYYREEENGRGNFPPRFSGLQFPNYSSELNVNALELDDSALYLCASSRETVRETQYFGPGTRLLVL.